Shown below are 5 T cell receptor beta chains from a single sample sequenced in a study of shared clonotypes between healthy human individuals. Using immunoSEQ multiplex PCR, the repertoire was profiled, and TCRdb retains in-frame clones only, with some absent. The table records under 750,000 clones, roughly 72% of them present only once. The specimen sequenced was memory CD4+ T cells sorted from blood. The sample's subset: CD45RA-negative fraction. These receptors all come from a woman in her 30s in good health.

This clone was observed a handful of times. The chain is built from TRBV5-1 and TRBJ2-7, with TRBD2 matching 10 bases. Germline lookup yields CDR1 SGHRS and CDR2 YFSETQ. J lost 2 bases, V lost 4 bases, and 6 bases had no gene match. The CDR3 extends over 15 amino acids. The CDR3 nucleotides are TGCGCCAGCAGCCCCGGGACTAGCGATGCCTACGAGCAGTACTTC. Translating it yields CASSPGTSDAYEQYF.

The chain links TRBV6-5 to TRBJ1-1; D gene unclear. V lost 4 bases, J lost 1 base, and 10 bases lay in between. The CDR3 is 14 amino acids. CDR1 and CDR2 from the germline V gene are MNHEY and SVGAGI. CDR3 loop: CASSSPRSNTEAFF. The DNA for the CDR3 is TGTGCCAGCAGTTCCCCCCGCTCGAACACTGAAGCTTTCTTT.

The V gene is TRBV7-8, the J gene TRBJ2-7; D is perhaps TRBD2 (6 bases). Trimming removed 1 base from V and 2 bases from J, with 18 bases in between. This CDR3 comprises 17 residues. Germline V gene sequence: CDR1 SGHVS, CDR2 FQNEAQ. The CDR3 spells CASSLVRVGGSTYEQYF. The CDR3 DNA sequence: TGTGCCAGCAGCTTAGTCAGAGTCGGGGGATCTACCTACGAGCAGTACTTC.

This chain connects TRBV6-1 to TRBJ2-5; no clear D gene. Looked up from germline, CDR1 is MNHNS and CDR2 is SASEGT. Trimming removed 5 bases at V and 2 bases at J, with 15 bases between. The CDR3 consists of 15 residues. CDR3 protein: CASSLSMGIQETQYF. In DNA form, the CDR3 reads TGTGCCAGCAGTCTAAGTATGGGCATACAAGAGACCCAGTACTTC.

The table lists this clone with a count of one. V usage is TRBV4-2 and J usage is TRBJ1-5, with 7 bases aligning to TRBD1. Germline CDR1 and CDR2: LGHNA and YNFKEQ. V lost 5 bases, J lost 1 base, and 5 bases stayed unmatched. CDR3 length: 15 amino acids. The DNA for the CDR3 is TGTGCCAGCAGCGTAACAGGGGACAGCAATCAGCCCCAGCATTTT. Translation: CASSVTGDSNQPQHF.